This TCR beta chain was profiled in a study of blood T cell repertoires in COVID-19. Profiled with immunoSEQ multiplex PCR; TCRdb holds only in-frame clones, not every one. The sample has about 200,000 clones, roughly 86% seen once; the top ten hold 3% to 3.5%. Sequencing input: peripheral blood. The clonotype comes from a man aged 55 to 70 with acute or convalescent COVID-19.

CDR3 loop: CASSPGTGQRFSSYNSPLHF. The CDR3 bases are TGTGCCAGCAGCCCAGGGACAGGGCAGCGGTTTAGCTCCTATAATTCACCCCTCCACTTT. The rearrangement links TRBV9 to TRBJ1-6, with 9 bases fitting TRBD1. This CDR3 has 20 amino acids. Germline-derived CDR1 and CDR2 are SGDLS and YYNGEE. V lost 4 bases, J lost 0 bases, and 14 bases stayed unmatched.